These 32 T cell receptor beta chains were all obtained from the same sample, sequenced in a study of radiotherapy plus CTLA-4 blockade in lung cancer (dated by TCRdb to 2017 to 2018). Library prep was done by the immunoSEQ multiplex PCR assay. TCRdb carries this immuneACCESS record with in-frame sequences only. Its versions omit some clonotypes, under half of them owing to an unresolved V gene in the studies checked, with the rest unexplained. The sample table holds some 40,000 clones, of which 70% to 80% were seen once. The ten largest clones capture 2.6% of the sample. The sample in question was peripheral blood, obtained from a patient treated with radiotherapy plus ipilimumab. The receptors derive from a human donor with non-small cell lung cancer whose response to radiotherapy plus ipilimumab could not be evaluated.

This chain uses TRBV2 with TRBJ2-5, with 14 bases lining up with TRBD2. V lost 6 bases, J lost 3 bases, and 9 bases stayed unmatched. CDR3 length: 17 residues. CDR1 is SNHLY and CDR2 is FYNNEI in the germline V gene. The CDR3 DNA is TGTGCCAGCAGCCAGGACAAGGGACTAGCGGGGGAAGAGACCCAGTACTTC. Amino acids: CASSQDKGLAGEETQYF.

CDR3 in DNA: TGCGCCAGCAGCTTCTCAGTGGGCGCGGGGAACACTGAAGCTTTCTTT. Encoded protein: CASSFSVGAGNTEAFF. The chain recombines TRBV5-1 with TRBJ1-1; D gene ambiguous. Trimming cost V 2 bases and J 1 base, with 15 bases left between them. Germline V CDR1 and CDR2: SGHRS, YFSETQ. This CDR3 region has 16 residues.

J is TRBJ1-5 and V is TRBV23-1, with 8 bases matching TRBD1. TRBV23-1 is an ORF, with its function uncertain. Unmatched junction bases numbered 7, after V lost 2 bases and J lost 7 bases. The CDR3 is made up of 15 amino acids. The CDR3 loop is CASSQGQGAVQPQHF. CDR3 bases: TGCGCCAGCAGTCAAGGCCAGGGGGCGGTGCAGCCCCAGCATTTT.

The rearrangement uses TRBV5-1 and TRBJ2-3; maybe TRBD1 (5 bases). V lost 5 bases and J lost 0, with 13 bases in between. CDR1 SGHRS and CDR2 YFSETQ come from the germline V gene. CDR3 length equals 15 residues. The CDR3 region is CASRRGSPSTDTQYF. The CDR3 DNA is TGCGCCAGCAGAAGGGGTTCACCTAGCACAGATACGCAGTATTTT.

This clone was counted between two and nine times. The genes are TRBV9 and TRBJ2-5; 8 nucleotides match TRBD1. This CDR3 comprises 15 residues. V shed 2 bases, J shed 1 base, and the junction held 4 bases outside the gene matches. CDR1 SGDLS and CDR2 YYNGEE come from the germline V gene. The CDR3 sequence is CASSVLGTGQETQYF. As DNA, the CDR3 is TGTGCCAGCAGCGTTTTAGGGACAGGCCAAGAGACCCAGTACTTC.

The rearrangement links TRBV6-6 to TRBJ2-5; 7 bases are shared with TRBD1. The tail of the sequence fits TRBJ2-7 better, so the J call may be wrong. Germline V gene sequence: CDR1 MNHNY, CDR2 SVGAGI (reference sequence). The CDR3 is 16 amino acids. CDR3: CASMMNRGRDSYEQYF. The CDR3 nucleotides read TGTGCCAGCATGATGAACAGGGGCCGAGACTCCTACGAGCAGTACTTC.

The chain couples TRBV30 to TRBJ1-2; D gene unclear. There are 13 residues in the CDR3. Trimming took off 4 bases at V and 6 bases at J, with 15 bases between the two ends. The germline V gene has CDR1 GTSNPN and CDR2 SVGIG (reference sequence). The CDR3 DNA reads as TGTGCCTGGAATTTGTGGGAGTATGATGGCTACACCTTC. It translates to CAWNLWEYDGYTF.

The V call is TRBV19, the J call TRBJ2-6; D remains unclear. CDR3 size: 14 residues. Deletions cut 5 bases from V and 0 bases from J, with 5 bases between. Germline CDR1 reads LNHDA; CDR2 reads SQIVND (reference sequence). CDR3 DNA: TGTGCCAGTAGTGGGCACTCTGGGGCCAACGTCCTGACTTTC. Its translation: CASSGHSGANVLTF.

This chain links TRBV4-3 with TRBJ2-3; 7 bases are a match to TRBD1. Germline V gives CDR1 LGHNA, CDR2 YSLEER. The CDR3 has 14 residues. V trimming: 3 bases; J trimming: 8 bases; junction bases outside the gene matches: 8. In nucleotides, the CDR3 is TGCGCCAGCAGCCACCCCCTAGACAGGGCTACGCAGTATTTT. Its translation: CASSHPLDRATQYF.

J is TRBJ2-3 and V is TRBV18; D call uncertain. This CDR3 is built from 15 residues. Deletions cut 3 bases from V and 2 bases from J, with 12 bases between. CDR1 is KGHSH, CDR2 LQKENI, per germline. For the CDR3, the DNA is TGTGCCAGCTCACCCTTCAACTCTCCCACAGATACGCAGTATTTT. This encodes CASSPFNSPTDTQYF.

The rearrangement uses TRBV28 and TRBJ2-1; D perhaps matches TRBD2 (5 bases). The CDR3 loop spans 15 amino acids. CDR1 and CDR2 (germline): MDHEN, SYDVKM. V lost 8 bases, J lost 5 bases, and 19 bases lay in between. The CDR3 bases are TGTGCCAGCCGGGAAGCGGACCGCAGAAACAATGAGCAGTTCTTC. The encoded protein is CASREADRRNNEQFF.

The chain joins TRBV18 to TRBJ2-1; tentatively, D is TRBD2 (5 bases). Germline V lookup: CDR1 KGHSH, CDR2 LQKENI. The CDR3 extends over 13 amino acids. V was clipped by 4 bases and J by 6 bases, with 10 bases between them. The CDR3 DNA reads TGTGCCAGCTCACGAAGAGGGCGCAATGAGCAGTTCTTC. It codes for CASSRRGRNEQFF.

V gene TRBV6-6 combines with J gene TRBJ2-7; 8 positions agree with TRBD2. There are 16 residues in the CDR3. Germline V lookup: CDR1 MNHNY, CDR2 SVGAGI (reference sequence). V trimming: 6 bases; J trimming: 2 bases; junction bases outside the gene matches: 12. CDR3 protein: CASSPQGRGVPYEQYF. CDR3 in DNA: TGTGCCAGCAGCCCCCAGGGGCGGGGGGTTCCCTACGAGCAGTACTTC.

The gene calls are TRBV29-1 and TRBJ2-3; no firm D call. From germline, CDR1 is SQVTM and CDR2 ANQGSEA. V gave up 1 base and J gave up 2 bases, with 16 bases separating them. The CDR3 consists of 16 residues. The CDR3 DNA sequence: TGCAGCGTTGAAGGTCGAGGAAGCACCAACACAGATACGCAGTATTTT. It specifies CSVEGRGSTNTDTQYF.

In its sample, this clone ranks as medium-sized. The genes are TRBV7-9 and TRBJ1-2; D gene unclear. The CDR3 is 14 amino acids. The V gene lost 1 base and the J gene lost 8 bases, with 14 bases spanning the gap. The germline V gene has CDR1 SEHNR and CDR2 FQNEAQ (reference sequence). Here the CDR3 DNA reads TGTGCCAGCAGCTTAGACACCCCTTTCGGGGGCTACACCTTC. This sequence encodes CASSLDTPFGGYTF.

This rearrangement joins TRBV4-2 to TRBJ2-1, with 9 nucleotides matching TRBD1. Germline CDR1 reads LGHNA; CDR2 reads YNFKEQ. V lost 4 bases and J lost 2; bases outside the gene matches: 3. The CDR3 extends over 15 amino acids. This chain's CDR3 is CASSRGQGPYNEQFF. Written as DNA, the CDR3 is TGTGCCAGCAGCCGGGGACAGGGCCCCTACAATGAGCAGTTCTTC.

The chain couples TRBV14 to TRBJ1-3, with no clear D. Germline-derived CDR1 and CDR2 are SGHDN and FVKESK. This CDR3 is built from 15 residues. V lost 1 base, J lost 2 bases, and 9 bases lay in between. The CDR3 sequence is CASSQGGGAGNTIYF. CDR3 coding DNA: TGTGCCAGCAGCCAAGGAGGCGGGGCTGGAAACACCATATATTTT.

V usage is TRBV28 and J usage is TRBJ2-7; the match to TRBD1 covers 7 bases. CDR3 size: 16 residues. The germline V gene has CDR1 MDHEN and CDR2 SYDVKM. J gave up 0 bases and V 5 bases, and 10 bases lay outside the gene matches. CDR3 nucleotides: TGTGCCAGCAGTCCTCCGGGACAGATAAACTCCTACGAGCAGTACTTC. This encodes CASSPPGQINSYEQYF.

The chain is built from TRBV10-1 and TRBJ2-2; 9 nucleotides match TRBD1. V was clipped by 6 bases and J by 2 bases; unmatched bases: 4. CDR3 size: 15 residues. Germline V gives CDR1 WNHNN, CDR2 SYGVQD (reference sequence). The CDR3 reads CASSPGQGNTGELFF. CDR3 nucleotide sequence: TGCGCCAGCAGCCCGGGACAGGGTAACACCGGGGAGCTGTTTTTT.

The table lists this clone with a few counts. The chain uses TRBV15 and TRBJ1-4; TRBD1 agrees at 7 bases. V shed 7 bases and J 9 bases; nucleotides not matched to a gene: 14. Germline-derived CDR1 and CDR2 are LNHNV and YYDKDF (reference sequence). The CDR3 is made up of 15 amino acids. The CDR3 DNA sequence: TGTGCCACCAACGACGCTTACGGGACAGACAAAAAACTGTTTTTT. This encodes CATNDAYGTDKKLFF.

The V gene is TRBV4-2, the J gene TRBJ1-3; D gene ambiguous. Germline loops: CDR1 LGHNA, CDR2 YNFKEQ. V was cut by 1 base and J by 0 bases, with 10 bases left in between. This CDR3 has 16 amino acids. The CDR3 loop reads CASSQVSRVSGNTIYF. The CDR3 nucleotides read TGTGCCAGCAGCCAAGTAAGTCGGGTCTCTGGAAACACCATATATTTT.

For this clone: The junction does not match germline at one end; this may be a read error. This chain uses TRBV7-7 with TRBJ2-5; 8 nucleotides agree with TRBD1. The germline gives CDR1 SSHAT, CDR2 FNYEAQ (reference sequence). The CDR3 loop spans 14 amino acids. The CDR3 loop reads CASSLMTGEETQYF. The DNA for the CDR3 is TGTGCTAGCAGCTTAATGACAGGGGAAGAGACCCAGTACTTC.

The chain uses TRBV4-3 and TRBJ2-1; D not certain. V dropped 4 bases and J dropped 4 bases, with 14 bases sitting between them. The CDR3 consists of 15 residues. Germline V gene data show CDR1 as LGHNA and CDR2 as YSLEER. The CDR3 nucleotides read TGCGCCAGCAGCCCACAAACGACTTTATACAATGAGCAGTTCTTC. Protein product: CASSPQTTLYNEQFF.

CDR3: CASSVAIVANEQFF. The DNA of the CDR3 is TGTGCCAGCAGCGTAGCAATCGTAGCCAATGAGCAGTTCTTC. The V and J genes are TRBV9 and TRBJ2-1; no definite D call. This CDR3 is 14 amino acids long. V was trimmed by 0 bases and J by 6 bases, leaving 10 bases between them. The germline gives CDR1 SGDLS, CDR2 YYNGEE.

The gene calls are TRBV5-4 and TRBJ2-5; 7 bases are a match to TRBD2. The CDR3 length is 15 residues. The V gene's germline CDR1 is SGHNT and CDR2 YYREEE (reference sequence). J was trimmed by 4 bases and V by 4 bases; bases with no gene match: 10. CDR3 bases: TGTGCCAGCAGCCGTATGGGGGGGGAGCGAGAGACCCAGTACTTC. This sequence encodes CASSRMGGERETQYF. Looking up the rest from reference TRBV5-4 and TRBJ2-5 gives the full variable domain: ETGVTQSPTHLIKTRGQQVTLRCSSQSGHNTVSWYQQALGQGPQFIFQYYREEENGRGNFPPRFSGLQFPNYSSELNVNALELDDSALYLCASSRMGGERETQYFGPGTRLLVL.

The chain uses TRBV5-8 and TRBJ2-5, with 10 bases lining up with TRBD1. V trimming: 4 bases; J trimming: 1 base; junction bases outside the gene matches: 4. Germline V gene lookup returns CDR1 SGHTS and CDR2 YDEGEE. The CDR3 runs to 15 residues. The CDR3, as DNA: TGTGCCAGCAGCACAGGGACAGGGGCCCAAGAGACCCAGTACTTC. It encodes CASSTGTGAQETQYF.

The chain employs TRBV27 and TRBJ1-2; 12 bases are shared with TRBD1. The V gene end was trimmed by 6 bases and the J gene end by 7 bases; junction bases not matched to a gene: 9. Germline V gene sequence: CDR1 MNHEY, CDR2 SMNVEV (reference sequence). This CDR3 region has 15 residues. CDR3 residues: CASSRIGDRGLGYTF. CDR3 DNA sequence: TGTGCCAGCAGCCGCATCGGGGACAGGGGGCTTGGCTACACCTTC.

V is TRBV11-2 and J is TRBJ1-5; TRBD1 matches at 8 bases. V shed 3 bases and J 6 bases; nucleotides not matched to a gene: 4. The CDR3 spans 14 residues. The germline CDR1 and CDR2 sequences are SGHAT and FQNNGV. CDR3 sequence reads: CASSLAGGSQPQHF. CDR3 nucleotide sequence: TGTGCCAGCAGCTTGGCAGGGGGCAGTCAGCCCCAGCATTTT.

This chain joins TRBV7-9 and TRBJ1-1, with D unresolved. Trimming removed 5 bases from V and 4 bases from J, with 17 bases in between. CDR1 and CDR2 from the germline V gene are SEHNR and FQNEAQ (reference sequence). This CDR3 has 15 residues. The CDR3 is CASSPPIRVGTEAFF. In DNA form, the CDR3 reads TGTGCCAGCAGCCCACCTATTCGAGTCGGCACTGAAGCTTTCTTT.

The J gene is TRBJ2-3, the V gene TRBV7-9; 7 nucleotides match TRBD2. The V segment lost 5 bases and the J segment 1 base; nucleotides outside the gene matches: 6. Per the germline V gene, CDR1 is SEHNR and CDR2 is FQNEAQ (reference sequence). The CDR3 has 15 amino acids. The DNA for the CDR3 is TGTGCCAGCAGCCTCACTGGGGGGGGCACAGATACGCAGTATTTT. The encoded protein is CASSLTGGGTDTQYF.

This clone was seen once. This chain connects TRBV7-7 to TRBJ2-1, with D tentatively TRBD1 (5 bases). V lost 3 bases and J lost 4, with 10 bases in between. The CDR3 has 14 residues. Per germline, CDR1 SSHAT and CDR2 FNYEAQ (reference sequence). The CDR3 here is CASSLPGPYNEQFF. CDR3 bases: TGTGCCAGCAGCTTGCCAGGGCCTTACAATGAGCAGTTCTTC.

This chain links TRBV5-1 with TRBJ2-2; TRBD2 agrees at 8 bases. This CDR3 spans 15 amino acids. J lost 2 bases, V lost 7 bases, and 7 bases had no gene match. Germline CDR1 reads SGHRS; CDR2 reads YFSETQ. The CDR3 bases are TGCGCCAGCGACCTTAGCGGGACCAACACCGGGGAGCTGTTTTTT. It translates to CASDLSGTNTGELFF.